Listed here are 27 T cell receptor beta chains from one sample, sequenced in a study of blood T cell repertoires in COVID-19. The protocol was immunoSEQ multiplex PCR, while the TCRdb copy is restricted to in-frame clones and leaves out a portion. The sample records approximately 230,000 clones, around 84% being singletons. Sequencing was performed on PBMCs or T cells enriched from blood (not recorded which). The receptors stem from a man between 18 and 35 years old who had recovered from COVID-19.

The gene calls are TRBV29-1 and TRBJ2-3; 8 nucleotides agree with TRBD2. V gave up 4 bases and J gave up 0 bases; unmatched junction bases: 3. The CDR3 totals 14 residues. Germline CDR1 is SQVTM and CDR2 is ANQGSEA. The CDR3 DNA reads as TGCAGCGTTGTCAGCGGGGGTAGCACAGATACGCAGTATTTT. It codes for CSVVSGGSTDTQYF.

The chain is built from TRBV12-3 or TRBV12-4 and TRBJ2-1, with D possibly TRBD2 on 6 matching bases. V shed 10 bases and J shed 5 bases, with 15 bases lying between them. This CDR3 comprises 13 residues. The CDR3 bases are TGTGCCACCGGCCCGCTAGCGAACAATGAGCAGTTCTTC. Encoded protein: CATGPLANNEQFF.

V is TRBV5-1 and J is TRBJ1-2; D may be TRBD1 (6 bases). V lost 4 bases and J lost 5, with 12 bases in between. The CDR3 spans 13 residues. Germline lookup yields CDR1 SGHRS and CDR2 YFSETQ. The chain's CDR3 is CASSPRGGYGYTF. The CDR3 DNA reads as TGCGCCAGCAGCCCTCGAGGGGGATATGGCTACACCTTC.

The chain is built from TRBV24-1 and TRBJ1-3, with D possibly TRBD1 on 5 matching bases. Trimming shortened V by 3 bases and J by 0 bases, and 11 bases separated the two germline ends. The CDR3 contains 16 residues. The germline V gene has CDR1 KGHDR and CDR2 SFDVKD. DNA for the CDR3: TGTGCCACCAGTGATAGACAGCCTAGCTCTGGAAACACCATATATTTT. Its translation: CATSDRQPSSGNTIYF.

The genes are TRBV19 and TRBJ2-7; D is possibly TRBD2 (6 bases). The V and J ends lost 5 bases and 3 bases respectively, with 17 bases between them. The CDR3 is 15 residues long. Germline V gene lookup returns CDR1 LNHDA and CDR2 SQIVND (reference sequence). The DNA of the CDR3 is TGTGCCAGTAGTTTAAGGAGGGAAGCAATCTACGAGCAGTACTTC. This sequence encodes CASSLRREAIYEQYF.

This chain links TRBV18 with TRBJ1-6; unclear D gene. The CDR3 runs 15 residues. The V end was cut by 5 bases, the J end by 3 bases, with 11 bases between. The germline V gene has CDR1 KGHSH and CDR2 LQKENI. CDR3 nucleotide sequence: TGTGCCAGCTCAGACAACGAGGGCTATAATTCACCCCTCCACTTT. This encodes CASSDNEGYNSPLHF.

V is TRBV6-5 and J is TRBJ2-5, with D tentatively TRBD1 (5 bases). Between the trimmed V and J ends, which lost 6 bases and 2 bases, there was a span of 16 bases. The CDR3 loop spans 15 amino acids. Germline CDR1 is MNHEY and CDR2 is SVGAGI. The CDR3 loop reads CASRDSMGRQETQYF. The CDR3 DNA is TGTGCCAGCAGAGACTCGATGGGGCGGCAAGAGACCCAGTACTTC.

The V and J genes are TRBV29-1 and TRBJ1-1; D possibly corresponds to TRBD1 (5 bases). With 7 bases removed from V and 0 bases from J, the gap between germline ends came to 12 bases. Germline V CDR1 and CDR2: SQVTM, ANQGSEA. The CDR3 runs to 13 residues. In nucleotides, the CDR3 is TGCAGCGCCCGAGACAGCCTGAACACTGAAGCTTTCTTT. This codes for CSARDSLNTEAFF.

The sample holds a few counts of this clone. The chain couples TRBV6-2 or TRBV6-3 to TRBJ2-7; D ambiguous. Germline V gene lookup returns CDR1 MNHEY and CDR2 SVGEGT. CDR3 length equals 14 residues. Trimming took off 3 bases at V and 0 bases at J, with 9 bases between the two ends. In DNA form, the CDR3 reads TGTGCCAGCAGTTATCGACGGAGCTCCTACGAGCAGTACTTC. Its protein is CASSYRRSSYEQYF.

V is TRBV2 and J is TRBJ1-5; TRBD1 matches at 10 bases. V was clipped by 5 bases and J by 6 bases; unmatched bases: 4. This CDR3 has 14 amino acids. Germline lookup yields CDR1 SNHLY and CDR2 FYNNEI. This CDR3 reads CASSRQGASQPQHF. CDR3 DNA sequence: TGTGCCAGCAGTCGACAGGGGGCGAGTCAGCCCCAGCATTTT.

Here the CDR3 DNA reads TGCGCCAGCAGCCAAGACCCGGGGGGGCCGGACGAGCAGTACTTC. The encoded protein is CASSQDPGGPDEQYF. This rearrangement joins TRBV4-1 to TRBJ2-7; TRBD2 aligns across 8 bases. The length of the CDR3 is 15 residues. J gave up 5 bases and V 0 bases, and 6 bases lay outside the gene matches. Germline V gene data show CDR1 as MGHRA and CDR2 as YSYEKL.

The chain combines TRBV4-1 with TRBJ2-7; maybe TRBD2 (6 bases). CDR1 MGHRA and CDR2 YSYEKL come from the germline V gene. Trimming stripped 1 base from V and 0 bases from J, with 10 bases between. The CDR3 sequence is 15 residues long. The CDR3 loop is CASSQGGTGSYEQYF. The DNA of the CDR3 is TGCGCCAGCAGCCAAGGAGGGACTGGCTCCTACGAGCAGTACTTC.

This chain uses TRBV2 with TRBJ2-5, with 9 bases fitting TRBD2. J lost 4 bases, V lost 2 bases, and 8 bases had no gene match. Germline-derived CDR1 and CDR2 are SNHLY and FYNNEI. The CDR3 is 16 amino acids. The CDR3 DNA reads as TGTGCCAGCAGTGAATTGGGCGGGGGGGCAGGAGAGACCCAGTACTTC. It codes for CASSELGGGAGETQYF.

The chain joins TRBV5-1 to TRBJ1-1, with D possibly TRBD1 on 6 matching bases. CDR1 and CDR2 from the germline V gene are SGHRS and YFSETQ. V lost 4 bases and J lost 1, with 17 bases in between. The CDR3 totals 16 residues. DNA of the CDR3: TGCGCCAGCAGCCCGACAGGACTGGGGTCGAACACTGAAGCTTTCTTT. As protein: CASSPTGLGSNTEAFF.

This clone has only one observation. This chain uses TRBV9 with TRBJ1-1; TRBD1 might be the D (5 bases). CDR3 size: 13 residues. Germline lookup yields CDR1 SGDLS and CDR2 YYNGEE. Trimming removed 3 bases at V and 7 bases at J, with 13 bases between. The CDR3 nucleotides read TGTGCCAGCAGCGGGCAGGGAGGGGTTGAAGCTTTCTTT. The encoded protein is CASSGQGGVEAFF.

Concerning this clone itself: Other DNA sequences in the same sample also yield this CDR3. The chain combines TRBV30 with TRBJ2-3, with no clear D. This CDR3 has 11 amino acids. CDR1 GTSNPN and CDR2 SVGIG come from the germline V gene (reference sequence). V was cut by 3 bases and J by 1 base, with 2 bases left in between. DNA of the CDR3: TGTGCCTGGAGCGGCACAGATACGCAGTATTTT. Translation: CAWSGTDTQYF.

The J gene is TRBJ2-2, the V gene TRBV10-3; 11 bases align to TRBD2. The CDR3 length is 18 residues. Germline V CDR1 and CDR2: ENHRY, SYGVKD. V shed 0 bases, J shed 8 bases, and the junction held 11 bases outside the gene matches. The CDR3 region has the DNA TGTGCCATCAGTGAGTCGACAGGCCTAGCGGGAGGCGGTGGGGAGCTGTTTTTT. Translating gives CAISESTGLAGGGGELFF.

In its sample, this clone was seen many times. Other DNA sequences in this sample translate to the same CDR3. The V call is TRBV3-1 (or the pseudogene TRBV3-2), the J call TRBJ2-2; perhaps TRBD2 as D (5 bases). Germline CDR1 and CDR2: LGHDT and YNNKEL (reference sequence). Trimming shortened V by 1 base and J by 6 bases, and 6 bases separated the two germline ends. The CDR3 covers 13 residues. CDR3 bases: TGTGCCAGCAGCCAAGGGCGGGCCGGGGAGCTGTTTTTT. It yields the protein CASSQGRAGELFF.

The chain joins TRBV10-3 to TRBJ2-1, with D hard to call. The CDR3 runs 15 residues. Germline CDR1 reads ENHRY; CDR2 reads SYGVKD. Deletions cut 6 bases from V and 16 bases from J, with 28 bases between. The CDR3 protein is CAISEHHDSYNERFF. The CDR3 DNA sequence: TGTGCCATCAGCGAACATCATGATTCCTACAATGAGCGTTTCTTC.

CDR3 bases: TGTGCCAGCAGTCCGACCGGACTAGCGGGACATTACGAGCAGTACTTC. This codes for CASSPTGLAGHYEQYF. The chain recombines TRBV27 with TRBJ2-7; TRBD2 agrees at 12 bases. Germline CDR1 is MNHEY and CDR2 is SMNVEV (reference sequence). The CDR3 is 16 amino acids. V lost 5 bases, J lost 4 bases, and 9 bases stayed unmatched.

J is TRBJ2-3 and V is TRBV9, with D uncertain. The germline V gene has CDR1 SGDLS and CDR2 YYNGEE. V was pared by 2 bases and J by 0 bases, with 4 bases between. CDR3 length: 13 amino acids. The CDR3 sequence is CASSVVSTDTQYF. The CDR3 nucleotides are TGTGCCAGCAGCGTCGTTAGCACAGATACGCAGTATTTT.

The gene calls are TRBV3-1 (or the pseudogene TRBV3-2) and TRBJ1-5; D may be TRBD1 (5 bases). V shed 1 base and J shed 5 bases, with 15 bases lying between them. From germline, CDR1 is LGHDT and CDR2 YNNKEL (reference sequence). The CDR3 length is 16 residues. The CDR3 nucleotides read TGTGCCAGCAGCCAAGGCGGGGTCCTGGGGGATCAGCCCCAGCATTTT. Translation gives CASSQGGVLGDQPQHF.

This rearrangement joins TRBV21-1 to TRBJ1-6; the tabulated D call, TRBD1, remains unverified against the DNA. TRBV21-1 is noted as a pseudogene. This CDR3 has 15 residues. DNA of the CDR3: TGTGCCAGCAGCAAAGAGTGCGCAGGTGGATCACCCCTCCACTTT. Protein product: CASSKECAGGSPLHF.

The chain has TRBV11-3 and TRBJ2-5; TRBD2 aligns across 7 bases. Germline V gives CDR1 SGHNT, CDR2 YENEEA. The CDR3 totals 12 residues. Here the CDR3 DNA reads TGTGCAACTAGCGCCCTCCAAGAGACCCAGTACTTC. It translates to CATSALQETQYF.

This clone was recorded a few times. The V and J genes are TRBV5-6 and TRBJ2-1; D not certain. The CDR3 length is 11 residues. Germline CDR1 is SGHDT and CDR2 is YYEEEE. The V and J ends lost 1 base and 7 bases respectively, with 3 bases between them. The CDR3 DNA follows: TGTGCCAGCAGCTTGATAAATGAGCAGTTCTTC. Translated, it gives CASSLINEQFF.

The rearrangement uses TRBV15 and TRBJ2-7, with a possible D match to TRBD2 (5 bases). The CDR3 is made up of 15 amino acids. Looked up from germline, CDR1 is LNHNV and CDR2 is YYDKDF (reference sequence). With 0 bases removed from V and 2 bases from J, the gap between germline ends came to 11 bases. The chain's CDR3 is CATSRERDRTYEQYF. The CDR3 DNA is TGTGCCACCAGCAGAGAGAGGGATCGTACCTACGAGCAGTACTTC.

V usage is TRBV29-1 and J usage is TRBJ2-5; TRBD2 matches 8 bases. V trimming: 7 bases; J trimming: 2 bases; junction bases outside the gene matches: 9. In germline, CDR1 is SQVTM, CDR2 ANQGSEA. The CDR3 runs to 14 residues. The chain's CDR3 is CSGEAGALQETQYF. CDR3 in DNA: TGCAGCGGGGAAGCGGGGGCCCTTCAAGAGACCCAGTACTTC.